The present TCR beta chain was sequenced within a study of OX40 agonist ivuxolimab in advanced cancers. Study at large: Patients were dosed intravenously with ivuxolimab at 0.01 to 10 mg/kg every 2 weeks.

V lost 0 bases and J 5 bases, leaving 6 bases between the germline ends. The CDR3 consists of 13 residues. Germline V gene sequence: CDR1 SGHDT, CDR2 YYEEEE. Produced via immunoSEQ multiplex PCR; TCRdb's table is partial and in-frame only. The table has approximately 94,000 clones, 92% seen once. The source is an adult with an advanced solid tumor such as melanoma, head and neck, liver or kidney cancer. The chain is built from TRBV5-6 and TRBJ1-5, with unresolved D. The sequenced sample was CD4+ or CD8+ T cells sorted from blood, obtained in a trial of the OX40 agonist ivuxolimab. In DNA, the CDR3 is TGTGCCAGCAGCTTGGCCGGGGATCAGCCCCAGCATTTT. Its protein product is CASSLAGDQPQHF.